The T cell receptor (beta chain) described here comes from a study of naive and memory T cell subsets. Regarding treatment: skin biopsy from PPD injection site in Mantoux-positive individual. The library had UMIs added by 3' ligation of an oligonucleotide to TCR cDNA. Germline V gene data show CDR1 as SGHTA and CDR2 as FQGNSA. This CDR3 region has 16 residues. V shed 0 bases and J shed 5 bases, with 17 bases lying between them. Four PCR rounds used nested alpha and beta constant region primers plus the SP2 primer. TCRdb used MiXCR to reprocess the UMI-ligation and nested PCR reads, holding one entry per CDR3 protein. Of 40,000 or so distinct CDR3 sequences in the sample, roughly 9.6% are singletons; the top ten hold 3% to 5%.

This receptor was taken from an adult in good health. The chain uses TRBV7-2 and TRBJ2-7; maybe TRBD2 (7 bases). The sample consisted of skin, taken from a tuberculin skin test site. The CDR3 here is CASSLAGGGSVDEQYF. The CDR3 DNA is TGTGCCAGCAGCTTAGCGGGGGGGGGCTCTGTAGACGAGCAGTACTTC. The full variable domain, completed using reference TRBV7-2 and TRBJ2-7, is GAGVSQSPSNKVTEKGKDVELRCDPISGHTALYWYRQSLGQGLEFLIYFQGNSAPDKSGLPSDRFSAERTGGSVSTLTIQRTQQEDSAVYLCASSLAGGGSVDEQYFGPGTRLTVT.